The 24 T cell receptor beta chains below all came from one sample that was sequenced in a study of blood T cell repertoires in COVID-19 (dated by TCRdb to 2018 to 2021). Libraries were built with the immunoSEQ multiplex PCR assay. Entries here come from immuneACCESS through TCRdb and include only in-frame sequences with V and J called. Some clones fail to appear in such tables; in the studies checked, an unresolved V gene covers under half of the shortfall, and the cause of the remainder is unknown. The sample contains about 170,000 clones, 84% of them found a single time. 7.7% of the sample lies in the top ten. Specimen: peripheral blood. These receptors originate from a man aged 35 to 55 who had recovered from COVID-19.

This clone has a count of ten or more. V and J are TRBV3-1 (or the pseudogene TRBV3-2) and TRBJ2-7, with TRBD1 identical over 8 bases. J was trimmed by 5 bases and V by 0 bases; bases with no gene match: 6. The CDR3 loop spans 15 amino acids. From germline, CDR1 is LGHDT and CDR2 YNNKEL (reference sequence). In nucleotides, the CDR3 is TGTGCCAGCAGCCAAGATGGGACAGGATCGAACGAGCAGTACTTC. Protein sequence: CASSQDGTGSNEQYF.

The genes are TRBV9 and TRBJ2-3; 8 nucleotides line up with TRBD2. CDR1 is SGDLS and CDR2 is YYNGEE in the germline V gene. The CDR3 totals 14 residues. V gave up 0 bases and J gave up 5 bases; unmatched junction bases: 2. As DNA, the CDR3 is TGTGCCAGCAGCGTAGCGGGGGGGAAAGATACGCAGTATTTT. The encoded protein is CASSVAGGKDTQYF.

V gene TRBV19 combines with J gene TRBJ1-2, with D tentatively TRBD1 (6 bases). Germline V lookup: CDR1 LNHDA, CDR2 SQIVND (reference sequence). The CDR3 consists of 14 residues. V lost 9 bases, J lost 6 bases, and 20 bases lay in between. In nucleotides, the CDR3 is TGTGCCAGCCGGGACCGGGGGGCTCTTCATGGCTACACCTTC. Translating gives CASRDRGALHGYTF.

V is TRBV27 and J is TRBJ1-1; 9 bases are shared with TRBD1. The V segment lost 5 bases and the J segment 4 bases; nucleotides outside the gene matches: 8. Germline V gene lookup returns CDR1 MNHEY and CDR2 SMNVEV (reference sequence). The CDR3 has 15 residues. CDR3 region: CASSLGQGRVTEAFF. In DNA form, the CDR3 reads TGTGCCAGCAGTCTCGGACAGGGGAGGGTCACTGAAGCTTTCTTT.

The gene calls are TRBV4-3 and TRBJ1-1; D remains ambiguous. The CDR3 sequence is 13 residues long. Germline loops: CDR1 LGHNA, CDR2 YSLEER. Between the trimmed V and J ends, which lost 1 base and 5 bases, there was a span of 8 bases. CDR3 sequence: CASSQVVETEAFF. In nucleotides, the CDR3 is TGCGCCAGCAGCCAAGTCGTCGAGACTGAAGCTTTCTTT.

CDR3 sequence reads: CASSSREISGELFF. The CDR3 DNA reads as TGTGCCAGCAGCTCGCGGGAGATTAGCGGGGAGCTGTTTTTT. The rearrangement links TRBV11-1 to TRBJ2-2, with 7 bases lining up with TRBD2. Per germline, CDR1 SGHAT and CDR2 FQDESV (reference sequence). The trim removed 4 bases at V and 7 bases at J, leaving 6 bases unmatched. The CDR3 sequence is 14 residues long. Full variable domain (missing parts from reference TRBV11-1 and TRBJ2-2): EAEVAQSPRYKITEKSQAVAFWCDPISGHATLYWYRQILGQGPELLVQFQDESVVDDSQLPKDRFSAERLKGVDSTLKIQPAELGDSAMYLCASSSREISGELFFGEGSRLTVL.

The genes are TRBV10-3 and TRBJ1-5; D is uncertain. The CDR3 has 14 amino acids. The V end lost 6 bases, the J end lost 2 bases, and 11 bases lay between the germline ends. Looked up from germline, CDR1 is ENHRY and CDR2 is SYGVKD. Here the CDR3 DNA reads TGTGCCATCAGCTCAGTCGAGGGCAATCAGCCCCAGCATTTT. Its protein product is CAISSVEGNQPQHF.

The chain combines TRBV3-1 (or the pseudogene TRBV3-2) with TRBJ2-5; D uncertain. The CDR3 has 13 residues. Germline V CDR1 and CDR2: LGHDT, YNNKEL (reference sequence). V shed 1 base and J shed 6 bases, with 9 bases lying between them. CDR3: CASSQGQWKTQYF. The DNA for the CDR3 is TGTGCCAGCAGCCAAGGACAATGGAAGACCCAGTACTTC.

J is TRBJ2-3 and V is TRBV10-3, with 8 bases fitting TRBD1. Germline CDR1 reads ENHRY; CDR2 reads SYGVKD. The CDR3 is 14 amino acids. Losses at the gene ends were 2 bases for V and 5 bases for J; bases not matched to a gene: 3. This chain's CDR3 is CAISEATGEDTQYF. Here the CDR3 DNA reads TGTGCCATCAGTGAGGCGACAGGGGAAGATACGCAGTATTTT.

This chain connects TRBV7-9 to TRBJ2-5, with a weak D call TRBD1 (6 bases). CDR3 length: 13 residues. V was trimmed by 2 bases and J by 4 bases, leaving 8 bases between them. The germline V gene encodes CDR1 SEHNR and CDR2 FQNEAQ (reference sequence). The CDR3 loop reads CASSLSRGETQYF. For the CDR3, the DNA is TGTGCCAGCAGCTTAAGCAGGGGAGAGACCCAGTACTTC.

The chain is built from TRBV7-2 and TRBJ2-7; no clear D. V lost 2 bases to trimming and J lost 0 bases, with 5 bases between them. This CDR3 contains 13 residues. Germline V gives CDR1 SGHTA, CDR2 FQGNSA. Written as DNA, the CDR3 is TGTGCCAGCAGCTTACTCCCCTCCTACGAGCAGTACTTC. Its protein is CASSLLPSYEQYF.

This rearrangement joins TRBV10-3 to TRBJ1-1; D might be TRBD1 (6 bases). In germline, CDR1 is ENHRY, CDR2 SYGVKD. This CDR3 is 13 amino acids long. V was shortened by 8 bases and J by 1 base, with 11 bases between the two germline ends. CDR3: CAISGEGNTEAFF. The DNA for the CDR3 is TGTGCCATCTCAGGGGAGGGGAACACTGAAGCTTTCTTT.

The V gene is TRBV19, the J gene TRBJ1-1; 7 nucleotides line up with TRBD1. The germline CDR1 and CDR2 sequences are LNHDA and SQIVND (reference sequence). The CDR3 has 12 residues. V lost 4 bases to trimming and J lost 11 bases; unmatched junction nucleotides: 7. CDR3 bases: TGTGCCAGTAGTAAGTTTAGGGGGCGGGCTTTCTTT. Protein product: CASSKFRGRAFF.

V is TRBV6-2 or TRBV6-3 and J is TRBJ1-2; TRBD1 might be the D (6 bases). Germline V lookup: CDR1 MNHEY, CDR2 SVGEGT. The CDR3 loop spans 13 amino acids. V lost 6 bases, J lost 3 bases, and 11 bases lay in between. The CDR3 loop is CASSRQEYYGYTF. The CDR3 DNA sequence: TGTGCCAGCAGCCGACAGGAGTACTATGGCTACACCTTC.

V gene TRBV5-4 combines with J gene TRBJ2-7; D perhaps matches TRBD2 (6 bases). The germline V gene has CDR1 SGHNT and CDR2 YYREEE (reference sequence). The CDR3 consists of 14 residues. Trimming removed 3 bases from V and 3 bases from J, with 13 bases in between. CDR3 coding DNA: TGTGCCAGCAGCTACCGGGACGGGAGCTACGAGCAGTACTTC. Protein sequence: CASSYRDGSYEQYF.

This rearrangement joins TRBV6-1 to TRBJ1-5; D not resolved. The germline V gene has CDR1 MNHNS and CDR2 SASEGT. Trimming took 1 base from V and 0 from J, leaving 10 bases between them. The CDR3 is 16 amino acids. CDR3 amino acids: CASSEVWQVSNQPQHF. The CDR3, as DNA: TGTGCCAGCAGTGAAGTATGGCAGGTTAGCAATCAGCCCCAGCATTTT.

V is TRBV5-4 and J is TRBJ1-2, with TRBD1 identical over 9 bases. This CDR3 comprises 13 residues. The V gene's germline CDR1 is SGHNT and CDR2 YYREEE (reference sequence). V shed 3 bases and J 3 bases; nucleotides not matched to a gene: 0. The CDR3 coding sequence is TGTGCCAGCAGCTGGGACAGGGACTATGGCTACACCTTC. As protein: CASSWDRDYGYTF. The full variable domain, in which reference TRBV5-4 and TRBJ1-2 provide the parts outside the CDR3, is ETGVTQSPTHLIKTRGQQVTLRCSSQSGHNTVSWYQQALGQGPQFIFQYYREEENGRGNFPPRFSGLQFPNYSSELNVNALELDDSALYLCASSWDRDYGYTFGSGTRLTVV.

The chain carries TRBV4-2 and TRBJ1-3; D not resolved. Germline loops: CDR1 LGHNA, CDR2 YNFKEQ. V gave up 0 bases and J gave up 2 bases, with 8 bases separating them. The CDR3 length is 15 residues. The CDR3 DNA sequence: TGTGCCAGCAGCCAAGATCAGAATCCTGGAAACACCATATATTTT. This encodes CASSQDQNPGNTIYF.

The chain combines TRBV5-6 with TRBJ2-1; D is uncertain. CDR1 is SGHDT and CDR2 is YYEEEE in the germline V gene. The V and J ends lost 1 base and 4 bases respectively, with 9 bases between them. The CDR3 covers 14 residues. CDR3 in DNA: TGTGCCAGCAGCTTGTTCACAGCTTACAATGAGCAGTTCTTC. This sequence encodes CASSLFTAYNEQFF.

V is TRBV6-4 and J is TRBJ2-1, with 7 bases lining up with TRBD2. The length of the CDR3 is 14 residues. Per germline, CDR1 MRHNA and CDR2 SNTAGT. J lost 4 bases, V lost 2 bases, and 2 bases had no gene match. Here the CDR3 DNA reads TGTGCCAGCAGTGACGGGGGGGAGTACAATGAGCAGTTCTTC. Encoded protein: CASSDGGEYNEQFF.

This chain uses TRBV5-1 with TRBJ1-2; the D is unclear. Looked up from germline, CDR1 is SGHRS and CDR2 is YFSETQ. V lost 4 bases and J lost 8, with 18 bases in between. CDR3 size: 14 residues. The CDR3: CASSPTRLAEGYTF. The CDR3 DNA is TGCGCCAGCAGCCCCACCCGTCTGGCGGAGGGCTACACCTTC.

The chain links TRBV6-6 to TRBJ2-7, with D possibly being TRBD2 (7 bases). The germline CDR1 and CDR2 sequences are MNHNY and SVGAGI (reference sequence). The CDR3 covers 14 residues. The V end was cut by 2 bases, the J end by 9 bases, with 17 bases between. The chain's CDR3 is CASSYGVRGEGQYF. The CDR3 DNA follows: TGTGCCAGCAGTTACGGGGTGAGGGGGGAGGGGCAGTACTTC.

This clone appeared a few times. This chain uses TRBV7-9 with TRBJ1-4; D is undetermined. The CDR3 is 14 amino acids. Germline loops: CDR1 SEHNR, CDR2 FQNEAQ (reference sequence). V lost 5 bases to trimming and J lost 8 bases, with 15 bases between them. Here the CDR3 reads CASSTSGIKEKLFF. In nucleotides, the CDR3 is TGTGCCAGCAGCACGTCGGGGATCAAAGAAAAACTGTTTTTT.

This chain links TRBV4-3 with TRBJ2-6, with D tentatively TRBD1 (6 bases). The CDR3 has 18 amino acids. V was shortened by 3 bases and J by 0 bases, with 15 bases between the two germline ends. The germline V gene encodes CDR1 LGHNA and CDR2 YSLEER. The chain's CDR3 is CASSHFGAGASGANVLTF. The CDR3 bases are TGCGCCAGCAGCCATTTTGGGGCAGGGGCCTCTGGGGCCAACGTCCTGACTTTC.